The 11 T cell receptor beta chains below were found in one sample sequenced in a study of T cell responses to AZD1222 COVID-19 vaccine. Method: immunoSEQ multiplex PCR; TCRdb's copy keeps in-frame clones and lacks some. The sample contains about 110,000 clones, 70% to 90% of which appear only once. The sequencing used peripheral blood, collected on day 0 of AZD1222 vaccination. The receptors stem from an adult in good health.

The chain employs TRBV9 and TRBJ2-1; D is unclear. Germline CDR1 SGDLS, CDR2 YYNGEE. The CDR3 has 16 amino acids. With 0 bases removed from V and 10 bases from J, the gap between germline ends came to 20 bases. The CDR3 bases are TGTGCCAGCAGCGTAGGACCCGACTCTACTACTACAGAGCAGTTCTTC. Its protein is CASSVGPDSTTTEQFF.

This clone was recorded once. The CDR3 region has the DNA TGTGCCTGGAGTGACAGCGGGAGGTACACAGATACGCAGTATTTT. Amino acid sequence: CAWSDSGRYTDTQYF. This chain uses TRBV30 with TRBJ2-3, with 9 bases lining up with TRBD2. V gave up 1 base and J gave up 2 bases; unmatched junction bases: 4. The germline gives CDR1 GTSNPN, CDR2 SVGIG (reference sequence). This CDR3 is 15 amino acids long. The full variable domain, its missing parts supplied by reference TRBV30 and TRBJ2-3, is SQTIHQWPATLVQPVGSPLSLECTVEGTSNPNLYWYRQAAGRGLQLLFYSVGIGQISSEVPQNLSASRPQDRQFILSSKKLLLSDSGFYLCAWSDSGRYTDTQYFGPGTRLTVL.

The CDR3 sequence: CASSEGTGGYHNEQFF. In DNA form, the CDR3 reads TGCGCCAGCAGCGAGGGGACAGGGGGCTACCACAATGAGCAGTTCTTC. The chain is built from TRBV5-1 and TRBJ2-1; TRBD1 aligns across 12 bases. The V segment lost 4 bases and the J segment 5 bases; nucleotides outside the gene matches: 7. CDR3 length: 16 amino acids. Per the germline V gene, CDR1 is SGHRS and CDR2 is YFSETQ.

Note on this clone: One junction end disagrees with the germline gene, perhaps due to a read error. The chain carries TRBV18 and TRBJ2-1; TRBD2 might be the D (7 bases). Looked up from germline, CDR1 is KGHSH and CDR2 is LQKENI. The CDR3 runs to 13 residues. CDR3 DNA sequence: TGTGCCAGCTCACCAGTCGGGGGGCCCTCTAGAGTCTTC. Protein product: CASSPVGGPSRVF. Filled out from reference TRBV18 and TRBJ2-1, the complete variable domain reads NAGVMQNPRHLVRRRGQEARLRCSPMKGHSHVYWYRQLPEEGLKFMVYLQKENIIDESGMPKERFSAEFPKEGPSILRIQQVVRGDSAAYFCASSPVGGPSRVFGPGTRLTVL.

This chain connects TRBV25-1 to TRBJ1-5; the D is unclear. Germline CDR1 and CDR2: MGHDK and SYGVNS. The germline V and J ends were trimmed by 2 bases and 0 bases, with 5 bases remaining between them. This CDR3 has 14 residues. The CDR3 loop is CASSELNSNQPQHF. Here the CDR3 DNA reads TGTGCCAGCAGTGAACTTAATAGCAATCAGCCCCAGCATTTT.

This clone showed up just a few times. CDR3 in DNA: TGTGCCAGCAGTTACTCGATTGGCGGGAACACCGGGGAGCTGTTTTTT. This encodes CASSYSIGGNTGELFF. The rearrangement uses TRBV6-5 and TRBJ2-2; D call uncertain. There are 16 residues in the CDR3. Trimming removed 0 bases at V and 1 base at J, with 9 bases between. Germline V gene data show CDR1 as MNHEY and CDR2 as SVGAGI.

CDR3 residues: CASSLGPSNQPQHF. The CDR3 DNA is TGTGCCAGCAGCTTGGGCCCGAGCAATCAGCCCCAGCATTTT. The chain uses TRBV5-8 and TRBJ1-5; D gene unclear. V was trimmed by 0 bases and J by 1 base, leaving 5 bases between them. Germline V gene sequence: CDR1 SGHTS, CDR2 YDEGEE. This CDR3 has 14 amino acids.

This sequence joins TRBV3-1 (or the pseudogene TRBV3-2) and TRBJ2-1; D might be TRBD2 (7 bases). Germline CDR1 LGHDT, CDR2 YNNKEL (reference sequence). Trimming took 4 bases from V and 7 from J, leaving 23 bases between them. The CDR3 contains 17 residues. The CDR3 sequence: CASSPTGRGNLRNEQFF. DNA of the CDR3: TGTGCCAGCAGCCCCACTGGGAGGGGGAACCTTCGGAATGAGCAGTTCTTC.

The chain couples TRBV25-1 to TRBJ1-3; D possibly corresponds to TRBD1 (5 bases). The CDR3 has 14 residues. Trimming pared 6 bases from V and 0 bases from J, leaving 9 bases between. Looked up from germline, CDR1 is MGHDK and CDR2 is SYGVNS. DNA for the CDR3: TGTGCCAGCAGCGCGCAGGGCTCTGGAAACACCATATATTTT. It encodes CASSAQGSGNTIYF.

The V call is TRBV5-6, the J call TRBJ1-3; the D gene is possibly TRBD1 (6 bases). Trimming removed 7 bases at V and 0 bases at J, with 11 bases between. Germline V lookup: CDR1 SGHDT, CDR2 YYEEEE. This CDR3 contains 14 residues. CDR3 DNA sequence: TGTGCCAGCCGCTCCAGGGGCTCTGGAAACACCATATATTTT. Its translation: CASRSRGSGNTIYF.

The chain has TRBV15 and TRBJ1-2; 9 bases align to TRBD1. The CDR3 loop spans 16 amino acids. The germline CDR1 and CDR2 sequences are LNHNV and YYDKDF (reference sequence). V was pared by 5 bases and J by 0 bases, with 7 bases of the junction left unmatched. CDR3 bases: TGTGCCACCAGCGGCCCGGGACAGGGTACTAACTATGGCTACACCTTC. Translating gives CATSGPGQGTNYGYTF. Filled out from reference TRBV15 and TRBJ1-2, the complete variable domain reads DAMVIQNPRYQVTQFGKPVTLSCSQTLNHNVMYWYQQKSSQAPKLLFHYYDKDFNNEADTPDNFQSRRPNTSFCFLDIRSPGLGDTAMYLCATSGPGQGTNYGYTFGSGTRLTVV.